This TCR beta chain was retrieved from a study of beta chain features in type 1 diabetes. Expressed TCRB transcripts were sequenced because the entire RNA isolate underwent reverse transcription. Per sample, stem cell-like memory T cell libraries averaged approximately 930,000 reads. Repertoires were generated with immunoSEQ multiplex PCR, while TCRdb's copy carries only in-frame clones and drops some. Of about 110,000 clones in the sample, 40% were seen once. With regard to this clone: Antigen specificity is unknown.

One heparinised blood draw, averaging about 100 mL, came from each donor. General study results and limits: Shortening of TCRB CDR3s, moderate but significant, appeared in all four CD4+ subsets of Type 1 diabetes patients. An over-representation of cells with high TCR expression could result from cDNA sequencing.

Germline V CDR1 and CDR2: SGHRS, YFSETQ. The CDR3 has 13 residues. The V gene end was trimmed by 5 bases and the J gene end by 2 bases; junction bases not matched to a gene: 4. Sequencing used stem cell memory CD4+ T cells from blood. This chain links TRBV5-1 with TRBJ2-7; TRBD1 matches at 7 bases. The TCR was taken from a woman between 18 and 29 years old in good health. The CDR3 nucleotides read TGCGCCAGCAGACAGGGGTGGACCTACGAGCAGTACTTC. Translated: CASRQGWTYEQYF.